Listed below are T cell receptor beta chains from one sample, sequenced in a study of naive and memory T cell subsets. TCRdb passed the UMI-ligation and nested PCR reads through MiXCR, listing each CDR3 protein once. The table includes about 85,000 distinct CDR3 sequences, about 12% detected once. The sequenced sample was central memory CD4+ T cells from blood. The origin of the receptors is a human donor in good health. The CDR3 runs from the conserved cysteine through the conserved F or W. Each record gives: D gene, J gene, clone size, V gene, CDR3 protein, CDR3 DNA. A D gene is named only where the DNA matches it firmly. Expanded clones get a size class; other rows say once, few or many, or leave the size out.

TRBD1,TRBJ1-5,NA,TRBV6-2/TRBV6-3,CARHHGQGDQPQHF,TGTGCCAGACATCACGGACAGGGGGACCAGCCCCAGCATTTT
TRBD1,TRBJ2-5,few,TRBV29-1,CSVAGTGVWETQYF,TGCAGCGTCGCCGGGACAGGGGTTTGGGAGACCCAGTACTTC
NA,TRBJ2-1,NA,TRBV11-2,CASSLDMVVSYNEQFF,TGTGCCAGCAGCTTAGATATGGTAGTCTCCTACAATGAGCAGTTCTTC
TRBD1,TRBJ1-2,NA,TRBV3-1,CASSYRGGNGYTF,TGTGCCAGCAGTTACAGGGGAGGGAATGGCTACACCTTC
TRBD2,TRBJ2-5,many,TRBV4-1,CASSASLAGAAGETQYF,TGCGCCAGCAGCGCTAGCCTAGCGGGGGCGGCGGGGGAGACCCAGTACTTC
NA,TRBJ2-7,few,TRBV5-1,CASSGGATSYEQYF,TGCGCCAGCAGCGGAGGGGCGACCTCCTACGAGCAGTACTTC
NA,TRBJ1-5,few,TRBV27,CVGRSNQPQHF,TGTGTCGGTAGAAGCAATCAGCCCCAGCATTTT
NA,TRBJ2-7,many,TRBV28,CASSLTFGPYYEQYF,TGTGCCAGCAGTCTGACCTTCGGACCGTACTACGAGCAGTACTTC
NA,TRBJ2-7,few,TRBV7-9,CASSLTGYSYEQYF,TGTGCCAGCAGCTTAACAGGATACTCCTACGAGCAGTACTTC
NA,TRBJ2-1,few,TRBV5-6,CASSWGRNEQFF,TGTGCCAGCAGCTGGGGGCGTAATGAGCAGTTCTTC
TRBD2,TRBJ2-5,many,TRBV9,CASSVGTGGPETQYF,TGTGCCAGCAGCGTAGGAACGGGAGGGCCAGAGACCCAGTACTTC
TRBD2,TRBJ2-3,few,TRBV15,CATGRTSEGDTQYF,TGTGCCACCGGGAGGACTAGCGAAGGAGATACGCAGTATTTT
NA,TRBJ1-5,few,TRBV28,CASLEAGLTRGTQHF,TGTGCCAGCCTCGAGGCAGGGCTCACGCGGGGGACCCAGCATTTT
TRBD2,TRBJ2-5,many,TRBV15,CATSILAGSETQYF,TGTGCCACCAGCATATTAGCGGGATCGGAGACCCAGTACTTC
NA,TRBJ2-7,many,TRBV20-1,CSARPGFSSYEQYF,TGCAGTGCACGTCCAGGGTTTAGCTCCTACGAGCAGTACTTC
TRBD1,TRBJ1-5,few,TRBV24-1,CATSDGRQGNNQPQHF,TGTGCCACCAGTGATGGAAGACAGGGGAACAATCAGCCCCAGCATTTT
NA,TRBJ1-1,NA,TRBV20-1,CSALPSRTEAFF,TGCAGTGCCCTACCCTCCCGGACTGAAGCTTTCTTT
TRBD1,TRBJ2-5,NA,TRBV27,CASSLQAGGRETQYF,TGTGCCAGCAGTTTACAGGCAGGGGGTCGGGAGACCCAGTACTTC
TRBD2,TRBJ2-7,many,TRBV20-1,CSAQGRSGTTAQYF,TGCAGTGCACAAGGACGTAGCGGGACTACGGCGCAGTACTTC
NA,TRBJ1-3,once,TRBV3-1,CASSLRGGNTIYF,TGTGCCAGCAGTCTACGTGGAGGAAACACCATATATTTT
NA,TRBJ2-2,NA,TRBV12-3/TRBV12-4,CASRLGGAGTGELFF,TGTGCCAGCAGGCTAGGGGGGGCTGGCACCGGGGAGCTGTTTTTT
NA,TRBJ2-7,many,TRBV29-1,CSVVGGGQEQYF,TGCAGCGTTGTTGGGGGGGGGCAAGAGCAGTACTTC
NA,TRBJ2-7,NA,TRBV7-2,CASSKTGEGEQYF,TGTGCCAGCAGCAAAACAGGGGAGGGCGAGCAGTACTTC
NA,TRBJ2-3,many,TRBV27,CASSLSEGGGMKNTDTQYF,TGTGCCAGCAGTTTATCGGAGGGCGGGGGCATGAAAAACACAGATACGCAGTATTTT
TRBD1,TRBJ1-1,NA,TRBV29-1,CSVEAGTGKNTEAFF,TGCAGCGTTGAGGCGGGGACAGGAAAAAACACTGAAGCTTTCTTT
NA,TRBJ2-3,NA,TRBV29-1,CSVEEGRRGRYTDTQYF,TGCAGCGTTGAAGAAGGAAGGAGGGGACGGTACACAGATACGCAGTATTTT
TRBD1,TRBJ1-4,many,TRBV29-1,CSVVPGQGTEKLFF,TGCAGCGTGGTGCCGGGACAGGGAACGGAAAAACTGTTTTTT
TRBD2,TRBJ2-7,many,TRBV29-1,CSVYATSGRGYEQYF,TGCAGCGTTTACGCGACTAGCGGGAGAGGCTACGAGCAGTACTTC
NA,TRBJ1-4,NA,TRBV6-1,CASSVRTVNEKLFF,TGTGCCAGCAGTGTGAGGACAGTTAATGAAAAACTGTTTTTT
TRBD1,TRBJ1-6,NA,TRBV20-1,CSARPRGQGVSSPLHF,TGCAGTGCTCGTCCTCGGGGACAGGGAGTAAGCTCACCCCTCCACTTT
TRBD2,TRBJ2-5,NA,TRBV5-8,CASANLAGVVTQYF,TGTGCCTCGGCGAACCTAGCGGGAGTAGTGACCCAGTACTTC
NA,TRBJ2-5,NA,TRBV7-2,CASSLEQGSETQYF,TGTGCCAGCAGCTTAGAACAGGGATCCGAGACCCAGTACTTC
NA,TRBJ1-4,many,TRBV5-4,CASSLNGNEKLFF,TGTGCCAGCAGCTTGAACGGTAATGAAAAACTGTTTTTT
TRBD1,TRBJ2-3,NA,TRBV20-1,CSGPGQGSPDTQYF,TGCAGTGGTCCGGGACAGGGTTCGCCAGATACGCAGTATTTT
NA,TRBJ2-3,NA,TRBV11-1,CASSPAWVGDTQYF,TGTGCCAGCAGCCCTGCGTGGGTTGGAGATACGCAGTATTTT
NA,TRBJ2-3,few,TRBV30,CAWTFTDTQYF,TGTGCCTGGACTTTCACAGATACGCAGTATTTT
TRBD2,TRBJ2-3,NA,TRBV7-8,CASSLSPQGLGDTQYF,TGTGCCAGCAGCTTGTCTCCCCAAGGACTAGGAGATACGCAGTATTTT
TRBD2,TRBJ2-7,NA,TRBV6-2/TRBV6-3,CASSYAGTRGEQYF,TGTGCCAGCAGTTACGCCGGGACTAGGGGAGAGCAGTACTTC
NA,TRBJ1-4,few,TRBV7-9,CASSLATNEKLFF,TGTGCCAGCAGCTTAGCAACTAATGAAAAACTGTTTTTT
NA,TRBJ1-1,few,TRBV5-4,CASSCHTEAFF,TGTGCCAGCAGCTGTCACACTGAAGCTTTCTTT
NA,TRBJ2-7,few,TRBV24-1,CATSENNYEQYF,TGTGCCACCAGTGAAAACAACTACGAGCAGTACTTC
NA,TRBJ1-1,many,TRBV20-1,CSARQNTEAFF,TGCAGTGCTAGGCAGAACACTGAAGCTTTCTTT
NA,TRBJ1-1,few,TRBV20-1,CSATPRDGTEAFF,TGCAGTGCCACGCCCCGGGACGGCACTGAAGCTTTCTTT
NA,TRBJ2-1,NA,TRBV5-1,CASSSDTQSYNEQFF,TGCGCCAGCAGCTCGGACACGCAGTCCTACAATGAGCAGTTCTTC
NA,TRBJ1-5,NA,TRBV19,CASTPQGGIQPQHF,TGTGCCAGTACCCCCCAGGGAGGGATTCAGCCCCAGCATTTT